Below, one TCR beta chain is given with its context. The data belong to a study of T cell responses to AZD1222 COVID-19 vaccine. For the study at large: Second-dose groups at about 4 or about 12 weeks were pooled.

The repertoire was sequenced with immunoSEQ multiplex PCR; TCRdb's copy has only in-frame clones and lacks some. This sample has more than 150,000 clones, with just over 90% found just once. Trimming pared 3 bases from V and 5 bases from J, leaving 10 bases between. This CDR3 has 14 residues. Germline V lookup: CDR1 ENHRY, CDR2 SYGVKD. The TCR sequence derives from an adult in good health. The specimen comprised peripheral blood, sampled on day 0 of AZD1222 vaccination. J is TRBJ2-2 and V is TRBV10-3; D unresolved. CDR3 sequence: CAISDLAGTGELFF. CDR3 nucleotides: TGTGCCATCAGTGACCTTGCTGGAACCGGGGAGCTGTTTTTT.